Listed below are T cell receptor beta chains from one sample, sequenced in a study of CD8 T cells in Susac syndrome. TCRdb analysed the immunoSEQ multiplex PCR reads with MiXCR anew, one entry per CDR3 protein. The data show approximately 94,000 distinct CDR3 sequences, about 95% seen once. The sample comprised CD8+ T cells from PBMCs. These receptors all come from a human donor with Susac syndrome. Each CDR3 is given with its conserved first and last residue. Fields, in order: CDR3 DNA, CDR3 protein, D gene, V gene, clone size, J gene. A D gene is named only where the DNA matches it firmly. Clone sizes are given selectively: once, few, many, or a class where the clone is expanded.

TGCAGCGCCGACACAGGTATGAACACTGAAGCTTTCTTT CSADTGMNTEAFF - TRBV29-1 - TRBJ1-1
TGTGCCAGCACCCCTGGACCCACAGATACGCAGTATTTT CASTPGPTDTQYF - TRBV7-9 - TRBJ2-3
TGCAGCGTTCAGGACAGGGAGTATGGCTACACCTTC CSVQDREYGYTF TRBD1 TRBV29-1 - TRBJ1-2
TGTGCCAGCAGCCCCCTAGGACAAGGAGGCGGCTACACCTTC CASSPLGQGGGYTF - TRBV3-1 - TRBJ1-2
TGTGCCAGCAGCTCCGGGGGTGGCAATCAGCCCCAGCATTTT CASSSGGGNQPQHF - TRBV13 - TRBJ1-5
TGTGCCAGCAGTACACCGATCAGGGGGGATACGCAGTATTTT CASSTPIRGDTQYF TRBD1 TRBV28 - TRBJ2-3
TGTGCCAGCAGTTTATGGGGGTACGGGGGCAATGAGCAGTTCTTC CASSLWGYGGNEQFF - TRBV28 - TRBJ2-1
TGTGCCAGCTCAGACGCCGGGACAGGGTCCTACGAGCAGTACTTC CASSDAGTGSYEQYF TRBD1 TRBV25-1 - TRBJ2-7
TGTGCCAGCAGTTTAGCGGGGGATAATGAAAAACTGTTTTTT CASSLAGDNEKLFF - TRBV12-3/TRBV12-4 - TRBJ1-4
TGCGCCAGCAGCTTATCAGGGTCAGGTCAGCCCCAGCATTTT CASSLSGSGQPQHF - TRBV5-1 - TRBJ1-5
TGTGCCAGCAGCCAAGATGAGGCTAGCGGGGGGAATGAGCAGTTCTTC CASSQDEASGGNEQFF TRBD2 TRBV4-2 - TRBJ2-1
TGCAGTGCGCCGGGGAGGACTAGTAATTTAGAGACCCAGTACTTC CSAPGRTSNLETQYF TRBD2 TRBV20-1 - TRBJ2-5
TGTGCTAGTGGTACCTCAGCGACAGGGAACACTGAAGCTTTCTTT CASGTSATGNTEAFF - TRBV12-5 - TRBJ1-1
TGCAGTGCTAGAGATTTTAGAGTCTCCCCCTCTGGAAACACCATATATTTT CSARDFRVSPSGNTIYF - TRBV20-1 - TRBJ1-3
TGCGCCAGCAGGGCACAGACAGGGGCGGCAGATACGCAGTATTTT CASRAQTGAADTQYF TRBD1 TRBV5-1 once TRBJ2-3
TGCAGTGCTTGGCACAATGAAAAACTGTTTTTT CSAWHNEKLFF - TRBV20-1 - TRBJ1-4
TGTGCTAGTGGTTTGCAGGGGAGCTCCTACAATGAGCAGTTCTTC CASGLQGSSYNEQFF - TRBV12-5 - TRBJ2-1
TGTGCCAGCACGAAATTAACCGGGACAGGGGTTGAAAAACTGTTTTTT CASTKLTGTGVEKLFF TRBD1 TRBV27 - TRBJ1-4
TGTGCCAGCAGTTCGAGCGGGACCTTAGCCAAAAACATTCAGTACTTC CASSSSGTLAKNIQYF TRBD2 TRBV28 - TRBJ2-4
TGCGCCAGCAGCCAAGCATGGATGGACCCCCAACAGTTCTTC CASSQAWMDPQQFF - TRBV4-1 - TRBJ2-1
TGCGCCAGCAGCCCTACACCCTACAATGAGCAGTTCTTC CASSPTPYNEQFF - TRBV4-1 - TRBJ2-1
TGTGCCAGTAAAGAGGGGGACAGACCGAACACTGAAGCTTTCTTT CASKEGDRPNTEAFF TRBD1 TRBV19 - TRBJ1-1
TGCAGCGTTGAAACAGGGGGCGAGGTCGTGGAGACCCAGTACTTC CSVETGGEVVETQYF TRBD1 TRBV29-1 - TRBJ2-5
TGCAGCGTTGTGGTGAGGGGAGGCTACACCTTC CSVVVRGGYTF - TRBV29-1 once TRBJ1-2
TGTGCCAGCTCACCATCGGTAGGACTAGCGCCTAGCACAGATACGCAGTATTTT CASSPSVGLAPSTDTQYF TRBD2 TRBV18 - TRBJ2-3
TGCAGTGCGACGACCGGGGGATACCCTGGGGCCAACGTCCTGACTTTC CSATTGGYPGANVLTF - TRBV20-1 - TRBJ2-6
TGTGCCAGCAGGTCACAGCGGGTAAACAATGAGCAGTTCTTC CASRSQRVNNEQFF - TRBV12-3/TRBV12-4 - TRBJ2-1
TGCAGTGCAAGTGGGGGCGGGTTCCACAATGAGCAGTTCTTC CSASGGGFHNEQFF - TRBV20-1 - TRBJ2-1
TGTGCCAGCGCGAGTGGGCCCCGCTCCTACGAGCAGTACTTC CASASGPRSYEQYF - TRBV13 - TRBJ2-7
TGTGCCAGCAGCCCGCTGACGGGACTAGAAATTTACGAGCAGTACTTC CASSPLTGLEIYEQYF TRBD2 TRBV14 - TRBJ2-7
TGTGCCAGTAGTATGCCGGGACTAGCGGAAGCGAACACCGGGGAGCTGTTTTTT CASSMPGLAEANTGELFF TRBD2 TRBV19 once TRBJ2-2
TGTGCCAGCACCCTCCTGGGGGCCGAAAATGAAAAACTGTTTTTT CASTLLGAENEKLFF - TRBV27 - TRBJ1-4
TGTGCCAGCAGCTCACCCACAGGGGGGTCCTATGGCTACACCTTC CASSSPTGGSYGYTF TRBD1 TRBV12-3/TRBV12-4 - TRBJ1-2
TGTGCCAGCAGCTCAGACCGAGACTATGGCTACACCTTC CASSSDRDYGYTF - TRBV7-9 - TRBJ1-2
TGCGCCAGCAGTCCCAGGACAGACGAAAACTATGGCTACACCTTC CASSPRTDENYGYTF - TRBV23-1 - TRBJ1-2
TGTGCCAGCAGCTTTATGGTTTTAGAGACCCAGTACTTC CASSFMVLETQYF - TRBV11-2 - TRBJ2-5
TGTGCCAGCAGCTCCCGCGGTAGTTCTGAGCAGTTCTTC CASSSRGSSEQFF - TRBV5-4 - TRBJ2-1
TGTGCCAGCAGTTTTGGGGAAAAACTGTTTTTT CASSFGEKLFF - TRBV12-3/TRBV12-4 - TRBJ1-4
TGTGCCAGCAGTGGGGGAGGGATAAATCAGCCCCAGCATTTT CASSGGGINQPQHF - TRBV2 - TRBJ1-5
TGCAGTGCTAGATCCGCGAACACCGGGGAGCTGTTTTTT CSARSANTGELFF - TRBV20-1 once TRBJ2-2
TGTGCCAGCAGTTCCCGGGACAGGGGGTACCAAGAGACCCAGTACTTC CASSSRDRGYQETQYF TRBD1 TRBV12-3/TRBV12-4 - TRBJ2-5
TGCAGCGTTCTCCTAGGGGCCCTTCAAGAGACCCAGTACTTC CSVLLGALQETQYF - TRBV29-1 - TRBJ2-5
TGTGCCAGCAGCCCTACTAGCGCCGCCTACGAGCAGTACTTC CASSPTSAAYEQYF TRBD2 TRBV3-1 - TRBJ2-7
TGCAGTGCGAACCCCAGCCACGGCGGTTATGGCTACACCTTC CSANPSHGGYGYTF - TRBV20-1 - TRBJ1-2
TGTGCCAGCAGCTTGACTGGACAGCCCCAAGAGACCCAGTACTTC CASSLTGQPQETQYF - TRBV5-4 - TRBJ2-5
TGTGCCAGCAGCCAAACCAACAACCCGGGACGAAACATTCAGTACTTC CASSQTNNPGRNIQYF - TRBV14 - TRBJ2-4
TGCAGCGTTGCGCCGGGAAAAGAGACCCAGTACTTC CSVAPGKETQYF - TRBV29-1 - TRBJ2-5
TGTGCCAGCAGCTTAGGGGTAGCTTCATCCGAGCAGTACTTC CASSLGVASSEQYF - TRBV7-2 - TRBJ2-7
TGTGCCAGCAGCGTAGCTACGGGGTTGGGAGAGACCCAGTACTTC CASSVATGLGETQYF - TRBV9 - TRBJ2-5
TGTGCCAGCAGCTATACAGCAGTCGGGGCCAAAAACATTCAGTACTTC CASSYTAVGAKNIQYF - TRBV14 - TRBJ2-4